Listed below are T cell receptor beta chains from one sample, sequenced in a study of blood T cell repertoires in COVID-19. The assay was immunoSEQ multiplex PCR, and TCRdb's table has in-frame clones only and misses some. The profile shows about 120,000 clones, approximately 80% of them singletons. Sequencing was done on a sample of peripheral blood. These receptors were collected from a human donor in a cohort sampled during active COVID-19. Both conserved end residues are part of each CDR3. The D gene is left open where the match is weak. Size is omitted from some rows. Given values are once, few, many or a class for expanded clones.

j_call	clone_size	d_call	cdr3_length	v_call	cdr3_nt	cdr3_aa
TRBJ2-3	-	-	15	TRBV9	TGTGCCAGCAGCTCCCGGGGAGGCGGTACAGATACGCAGTATTTT	CASSSRGGGTDTQYF
TRBJ2-5	-	TRBD1	15	TRBV7-9	TGTGCCAGCAGCTTAGCGACAGGGGGCGTAGAGACCCAGTACTTC	CASSLATGGVETQYF
TRBJ2-1	-	TRBD1	17	TRBV11-3	TGTGCCAGCAGCTTAGGGGTGGTCGGGACAGGGGGCGGTGAGCAGTTCTTC	CASSLGVVGTGGGEQFF
TRBJ1-2	-	-	14	TRBV5-5	TGTGCCAGCAGCTTGGCCGAGGGACTGTTTGGCTACACCTTC	CASSLAEGLFGYTF
TRBJ2-7	-	-	16	TRBV9	TGTGCCAGCAGCCGGGGGGCCACCACCTCCTCCTACGAGCAGTACTTC	CASSRGATTSSYEQYF
TRBJ1-1	-	-	15	TRBV11-3	TGTGCCAGCAGCAGAGGCAGCCCTATGAACACTGAAGCTTTCTTT	CASSRGSPMNTEAFF
TRBJ1-1	few	TRBD1	13	TRBV15	TGTGCCACCAGCAGAAACAGGGGCACTGAAGCTTTCTTT	CATSRNRGTEAFF
TRBJ2-1	-	TRBD2	15	TRBV6-4	TGTGCCAGCAGTGACTGGGGGGGACGGGTCGATGAGCAGTTCTTC	CASSDWGGRVDEQFF
TRBJ1-6	-	-	16	TRBV5-1	TGCGCCAGCAGCAGCCTTCCCCAGACAGCAAATTCACCCCTCCACTTT	CASSSLPQTANSPLHF
TRBJ2-2	-	TRBD2	18	TRBV7-9	TGTGCCAGCAGCTTAGCAGCCAGCGGGGGGGCGAGCACCGGGGAGCTGTTTTTT	CASSLAASGGASTGELFF
TRBJ1-1	few	TRBD1	14	TRBV5-4	TGTGCCAGCAGCTTATCAGGGGGCAAGACTGAAGCTTTCTTT	CASSLSGGKTEAFF
TRBJ1-6	few	TRBD1	15	TRBV6-2/TRBV6-3	TGTGCCAGCAGTTACGAGGACAGGGCGACTTTGACCCTCCACTTT	CASSYEDRATLTLHF
TRBJ2-3	once	TRBD1	16	TRBV6-2/TRBV6-3	TGTGCCAGCAGTCACCAGACAGGGGGCGCGTCAGATACGCAGTATTTT	CASSHQTGGASDTQYF
TRBJ2-7	-	TRBD2	16	TRBV28	TGTGCCAGCAGTACACTAGCGGGAGGGATTCTCTACGAGCAGTACTTC	CASSTLAGGILYEQYF
TRBJ1-5	-	-	15	TRBV19	TGTGCCAGTAAATCCGGGACACTCCTCAATCAGCCCCAGCATTTT	CASKSGTLLNQPQHF
TRBJ2-2	-	-	16	TRBV6-2/TRBV6-3	TGTGCCAGCAGCGTACTGTTCGGGGGAAACACCGGGGAGCTGTTTTTT	CASSVLFGGNTGELFF
TRBJ2-2	-	-	14	TRBV14	TGTGCCAGCAGCCGTACGTCAAGCGCGGGGGAGCTGTTTTTT	CASSRTSSAGELFF
TRBJ2-2	-	TRBD1	17	TRBV18	TGTGCCAGCTCACGAGGACAGGGGGAAACGAACACCGGGGAGCTGTTTTTT	CASSRGQGETNTGELFF
TRBJ2-7	few	-	12	TRBV5-6	TGTGCCAGCAGCTCGGGACTTCATCAGCAGTACTTC	CASSSGLHQQYF
TRBJ2-7	-	TRBD1	16	TRBV29-1	TGCAGCGTTGAACTATCCGGAAGGGACAGGACCTACGAGCAGTACTTC	CSVELSGRDRTYEQYF
TRBJ2-1	-	-	17	TRBV28	TGTGCCAGCAGTAACCCGTTCCGGGCCCCGGGGTTCAATGAGCAGTTCTTC	CASSNPFRAPGFNEQFF
TRBJ1-1	once	-	14	TRBV7-2	TGTGCCAGCAGCCTAGTACGGGGGGCCACTGAAGCTTTCTTT	CASSLVRGATEAFF
TRBJ2-7	-	-	12	TRBV4-1	TGCGCCAGCAGCCAAGATAGGAGACAGAAGTACTTC	CASSQDRRQKYF
TRBJ1-2	-	TRBD1	14	TRBV4-3	TGCGCCAGCAGCCAAGCCGGGACAGGGGCGCCCTACACCTTC	CASSQAGTGAPYTF
TRBJ1-3	-	TRBD1	16	TRBV5-8	TGTGCCAACCCTAGAGCCTCCGACAGGGCTGGAAACACCATATATTTT	CANPRASDRAGNTIYF
TRBJ1-3	-	-	16	TRBV2	TGTGCCAGCAGCCCAGAGACAGGACGCTCTGGAAACACCATATATTTT	CASSPETGRSGNTIYF
TRBJ1-5	-	-	15	TRBV30	TGTGCCTGGAGTACCTCGGGGAGGAGCAATCAGCCCCAGCATTTT	CAWSTSGRSNQPQHF
TRBJ2-7	-	TRBD1	15	TRBV7-2	TGTGCCAGCAGCTTAGAGGGACAGGGGTGGGGCGAGCAGTACTTC	CASSLEGQGWGEQYF
TRBJ2-5	once	-	14	TRBV7-6	TGTGCCAGCAGCCTACGCGTCCGTCAAGAGACCCAGTACTTC	CASSLRVRQETQYF
TRBJ2-1	-	TRBD1	15	TRBV6-5	TGTGCCAGCAGTTACGAGGCAGGGGGCCACAATGAGCAGTTCTTC	CASSYEAGGHNEQFF
TRBJ2-1	-	TRBD2	14	TRBV6-4	TGTGCCAGCTCCGGGACTAGCGACCAGGATGAGCAGTTCTTC	CASSGTSDQDEQFF
TRBJ2-7	-	TRBD2	13	TRBV3-1/TRBV3-2	TGTGCCAGCAGCCCCGGGACTAGCGGGGGGGGCACCTTC	CASSPGTSGGGTF
TRBJ2-2	-	TRBD2	19	TRBV4-3	TGCGCCAGCAGCCAAGAAGGACTAGCGGGGATATCGAACACCGGGGAGCTGTTTTTT	CASSQEGLAGISNTGELFF
TRBJ1-6	-	-	16	TRBV20-1	TGCAGTGCTAGTCGGACTACGAGCTCCTATAATTCACCCCTCCACTTT	CSASRTTSSYNSPLHF
TRBJ1-3	-	-	16	TRBV6-1	TGTGCCAGCAGTGTCACAGGGTCACGCTCTGGAAACACCATATATTTT	CASSVTGSRSGNTIYF
TRBJ1-1	-	TRBD1	16	TRBV9	TGTGCCAGCAGCGTAGACCCCGAGGGGGCTTTGACTGAAGCTTTCTTT	CASSVDPEGALTEAFF
TRBJ1-6	-	-	13	TRBV16	TGTGCCAGCAGCCCTCAGAATAATTCACCCCTCCACTTT	CASSPQNNSPLHF
TRBJ2-3	-	-	13	TRBV28	TGTGCCTACGGAGGGATCGGCACAGATACGCAGTATTTT	CAYGGIGTDTQYF
TRBJ2-7	-	-	13	TRBV6-5	TGTGCCAGCAGTTACGGGAGCCACTACGAGCAGTACTTC	CASSYGSHYEQYF
TRBJ2-2	-	-	12	TRBV29-1	TGCAGCGCCGGACATAACACCGGGGAGCTGTTTTTT	CSAGHNTGELFF
TRBJ2-5	-	TRBD2	15	TRBV5-4	TGTGCCAGCAGCGAGCGGGGGGGATATCAAGAGACCCAGTACTTC	CASSERGGYQETQYF
TRBJ1-2	few	TRBD1	14	TRBV4-3	TGCGCCAGCAGCCAGATAGGGGGCGACTATGGCTACACCTTC	CASSQIGGDYGYTF
TRBJ2-6	-	-	16	TRBV19	TGTGCCAGTAGTATACCTATTTCGAGTGGGGCCAACGTCCTGACTTTC	CASSIPISSGANVLTF
TRBJ1-1	once	-	12	TRBV30	TGTGCCTGGAGTGCGTCTACAGATGAAGCTTTCTTT	CAWSASTDEAFF
TRBJ2-7	-	-	12	TRBV30	TGTGCCGACCCAGGGACTCCCTACGAGCAGTACTTC	CADPGTPYEQYF
TRBJ2-7	-	TRBD2	17	TRBV10-1	TGCGCCAGCAGTGAGTCGTCTAGCGGGAGGGGATTCTACGAGCAGTACTTC	CASSESSSGRGFYEQYF
TRBJ1-6	-	TRBD1	17	TRBV6-6	TGTGCCAGCAGTCCGCCAGCCGGGACAGGTCGTAATTCACCCCTCCACTTT	CASSPPAGTGRNSPLHF
TRBJ2-1	-	TRBD2	16	TRBV4-3	TGCGCCAGCAGCCAAGGTTTTAGCGGGATGGGAAATGAGCAGTTCTTC	CASSQGFSGMGNEQFF
TRBJ1-4	-	-	15	TRBV7-6	TGTGCCAGCAGCTTAGCGCCGGTCATTAATGAAAAACTGTTTTTT	CASSLAPVINEKLFF
TRBJ1-1	-	TRBD1	16	TRBV25-1	TGTGCCAGCAGCCCGTGGACAGGAACGCGGAACACTGAAGCTTTCTTT	CASSPWTGTRNTEAFF
TRBJ2-7	-	-	17	TRBV21-1	TGTGCCAGCAGCAAAGCGCTCGAAGCAGGGGGCTGTTTCGAGCAGTACTTC	CASSKALEAGGCFEQYF